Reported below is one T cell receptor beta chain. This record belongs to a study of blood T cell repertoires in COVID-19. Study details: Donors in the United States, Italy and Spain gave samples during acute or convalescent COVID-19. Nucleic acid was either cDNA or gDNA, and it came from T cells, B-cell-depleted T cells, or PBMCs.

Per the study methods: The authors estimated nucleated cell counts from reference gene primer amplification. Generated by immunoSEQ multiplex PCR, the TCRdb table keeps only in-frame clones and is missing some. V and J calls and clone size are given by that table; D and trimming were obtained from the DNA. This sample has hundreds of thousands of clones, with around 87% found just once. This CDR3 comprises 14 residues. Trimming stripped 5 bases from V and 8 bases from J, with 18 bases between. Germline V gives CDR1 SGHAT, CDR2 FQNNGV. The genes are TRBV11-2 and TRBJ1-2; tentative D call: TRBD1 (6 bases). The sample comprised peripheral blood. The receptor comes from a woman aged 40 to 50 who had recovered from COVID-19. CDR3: CASSPVRRGGGYTF. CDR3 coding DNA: TGTGCCAGCAGCCCGGTACGCAGGGGCGGAGGCTACACCTTC.